This is a list of T cell receptor beta chains from one sample in a study of T cells expressing NK-cell markers. No DNA is given; TCRdb re-called the 5' RACE reads and lists each CDR3 protein once. This table lists about 150,000 distinct CDR3 sequences. What was sequenced was blood T cells: a sorted CD56 or NKG2C T cell subset, CD4+ or CD8+ T cells, or bulk PBMC T cells (not recorded which). All receptors derive from a woman between 45 and 65 years old in good health. The CDR3 runs from the conserved cysteine through the conserved F or W.

len,v_gene,j_gene,CDR3aa
17,TRBV5-5,TRBJ2-1,CASSFGTSGRTYNEQFF
14,TRBV10-1,TRBJ2-1,CASSTGTRIDEQFF
16,TRBV15,TRBJ1-5,CATSRDSDRAYQPQHF
12,TRBV7-9,TRBJ2-1,CASSPGLYEQFF
16,TRBV4-1,TRBJ2-7,CASSQGSGTGEYEQYF
14,TRBV6-6,TRBJ2-7,CASASSGGTYEQYF
16,TRBV19,TRBJ1-2,CATNRDLNSPNYGYTF
15,TRBV20-1,TRBJ2-7,CSARDYLAQSYEQYF
14,TRBV12-3/TRBV12-4,TRBJ2-5,CASSWAGVWETQYF
16,TRBV20-1,TRBJ1-2,CSARVDRDSANYGYTF
14,TRBV4-1,TRBJ2-5,CASADFAGQETQYF
13,TRBV6-2/TRBV6-3,TRBJ1-5,CASSYWGNQPQHF
12,TRBV30,TRBJ1-4,CAWGIQNEKLFF
14,TRBV10-3,TRBJ1-1,CAISEFKGNTEAFF
15,TRBV7-9,TRBJ1-2,CASSLLQGTPYGYTF
18,TRBV5-1,TRBJ2-6,CASSLNHRDSSGANVLTF
15,TRBV2,TRBJ2-1,CASSEYLAGYNEQFF
15,TRBV10-3,TRBJ2-3,CAISEPGRGADTQYF
15,TRBV27,TRBJ2-2,CASRAGWSDTGELFF
17,TRBV5-1,TRBJ2-2,CASSSLRSGSYTGELFF
15,TRBV12-3/TRBV12-4,TRBJ2-3,CASSFWREATDTQYF
16,TRBV12-3/TRBV12-4,TRBJ2-1,CASSLTGIGLYNEQFF
11,TRBV29-1,TRBJ2-5,CSLPEGETQYF
13,TRBV11-2,TRBJ1-1,CASSPLVRGEAFF
17,TRBV12-3/TRBV12-4,TRBJ2-1,CASSLALAPEPYNEQFF
16,TRBV29-1,TRBJ2-1,CSVEEGRRSSYNEQFF
13,TRBV5-1,TRBJ1-1,CASSISGGTEAFF
13,TRBV12-3/TRBV12-4,TRBJ1-4,CASSFGRNEKLFF
15,TRBV13,TRBJ2-5,CASSFRLRGGETQYF
15,TRBV27,TRBJ2-5,CASSLGREGAETQYF
17,TRBV29-1,TRBJ2-5,CSVEDPGTSAVAETQYF
14,TRBV11-3,TRBJ2-2,CASSSRGHTGELFF
13,TRBV15,TRBJ1-5,CATSRELDQPQHF
12,TRBV11-3,TRBJ1-1,CASSGGTLEAFF
12,TRBV7-9,TRBJ1-2,CASSLVGPGYTF
17,TRBV3-1,TRBJ2-1,CASSQDKRQGLYNEQFF
15,TRBV29-1,TRBJ2-7,CSVAPIPGQVYEQYF
17,TRBV4-1,TRBJ2-2,CASSQALAGAGTGELFF
14,TRBV7-9,TRBJ2-7,CASSPELAGDEQYF
17,TRBV20-1,TRBJ2-3,CSARDSRTGHFTDTQYF
14,TRBV7-3,TRBJ2-1,CASSLGGSDGEQFF
15,TRBV5-1,TRBJ2-7,CASSASSGEGYEQYF
14,TRBV6-4,TRBJ2-3,CAGQTSASTDTQYF